The present entry profiles one TCR beta chain with its context. What it recognizes is unknown. The data originate from a study of shared clonotypes between healthy human individuals. The CDR3 length is 14 residues. CDR1 is SGHRS, CDR2 YFSETQ, per germline. Germline trimming cut 4 bases from V and 3 bases from J; bases unmatched to any gene: 3. TCRdb's table, derived via immunoSEQ multiplex PCR, lists solely in-frame clones and lacks some. The sample shows under 600,000 clones, roughly 97% of them seen only once. Study findings and constraints: Non-shared clonotypes had lower generation probabilities than those shared by all four donors.

The chain joins TRBV5-1 to TRBJ2-3, with TRBD2 identical over 9 bases. The sequenced material came from naive CD4+ T cells sorted from blood. Subset meaning: CD45RA+ positively selected. This TCR was recovered from a young woman in good health. DNA for the CDR3: TGCGCCAGCAGCGGACTAGCGAGAACAGATACGCAGTATTTT. This encodes CASSGLARTDTQYF. The variable domain in full, with the rest retrieved from reference TRBV5-1 and TRBJ2-3, is KAGVTQTPRYLIKTRGQQVTLSCSPISGHRSVSWYQQTPGQGLQFLFEYFSETQRNKGNFPGRFSGRQFSNSRSEMNVSTLELGDSALYLCASSGLARTDTQYFGPGTRLTVL.